This T cell receptor beta chain was identified during a study of blood T cell repertoires in COVID-19 (dated by TCRdb to between 2020 and 2021). Looking at the study overall: The collaborator samples originated in the United States, Italy and Spain and spanned the acute and convalescent phases of COVID-19. The material from the prospective study consisted of cDNA or gDNA derived from T cells, B-cell-depleted T cells, or PBMCs. Deeply sampled blood TCRbeta repertoires from subjects exposed to, actively infected with, or recovered from COVID-19 were included in the dataset. A freely available public database, intended as a resource for researchers studying the immune response to SARS-CoV-2, is where the repertoires were released. The samples were drawn from the first 160 participants of the ongoing ImmuneRACE study and from 1,254 subjects provided by 6 global collaborators. The sample metadata nearly always contained a de-identified subject ID, COVID-19 status, age in years and sex. Where available, HLA class I and class II types were taken from metadata supplied by the sample provider and were not determined by assay-based typing. Study-wide conclusions, independent of this receptor: The amount of clinical and demographic metadata varied by source and participant and was provided uncurated.

CDR1 and CDR2 are drawn from the germline V gene: KGHSH, LQKENI. Trimming costs V 3 bases and J 5 bases, and their ends lie 10 bases apart. Including the terminal cysteine and phenylalanine, the CDR3 comprises 13 residues. The kept DNA is CDR3 alone, 39 bases in frame from the first base. Participants in the prospective study were aged 18 to 89 years, lived in 20 to 25 United States geographic areas, and enrolled through a virtual design. In the prospective study, cohorts were assigned on the basis of participant-reported clinical history obtained from a screening survey and a study questionnaire. Exposed participants had been in contact with someone with a PCR-confirmed or clinician-diagnosed COVID-19 case within 2 weeks of study entry. Mobile phlebotomists in the prospective study collected whole blood, serum and a nasopharyngeal or oropharyngeal swab from every participant. Participants in the prospective study had the option to provide additional blood draws and questionnaires over a roughly two-month period. Before DNA extraction, prospective study blood samples were shipped either frozen or at room temperature.

The immunoSEQ Assay, a bias-controlled multiplex PCR, was used to amplify TCRbeta CDR3 regions from genomic DNA. The source study handled its data this way. Nucleated cell counts per sample were estimated from amplification of reference gene primers within the assay. Sequence reads were collapsed and filtered to measure the absolute abundance of every unique TCRbeta CDR3 rearrangement. For each sample, productive Simpson clonality was calculated as the square root of Simpson's diversity index across productive rearrangements. Not all clones reach the TCRdb copy of this immuneACCESS table, which keeps in-frame sequences only. Checked studies attribute under half of the gap to unresolved V genes and leave the rest unexplained. That table supplies the V and J calls and clone size; D and trimming were determined from the DNA. The sample has some 240,000 clones on record, about 85% of them singletons. The biggest ten clones account for under 7% of the sample.

Comment on this clone: No cognate antigen has been identified for it. Base-call qualities are not available, and no considerably larger clone is one nucleotide away.

The specimen sequenced was PBMCs or T cells enriched from blood (not recorded which). The rearrangement combines TRBV18 with TRBJ1-1, with a weak D call of TRBD1 (6 bases match). The sequence was collected from a woman aged 45-59 years who had been exposed to COVID-19. The CDR3 region reads CASSPSGTTEAFF. The sequence in DNA is TGTGCCAGCTCACCTTCCGGGACAACTGAAGCTTTCTTT.